This T cell receptor (beta chain) emerged from a study of cytomegalovirus exposure and HLA in healthy donors (dated by TCRdb to about 2017). Concerning the study at large: An earlier analysis of more than 550 of the donors reported 276 Gb of sequence data and 117 million unique TCR beta sequences obtained from some 200 million T cells. Among roughly 370 genotyped donors of the cohort, an average of about 240,000 unique TCR beta nucleotide sequences were sequenced per donor, roughly 20% of them non-productive. Approximately 330 gigabases of sequencing data and 70 million to 95 million unique TCR sequences made up an early release that covered 500 to 700 HLA-typed donors. Class I and class II HLA loci were covered by the typing at four-digit resolution. Typing coverage varied by locus: about 629-640 donors for A, B, C, DRB1 and DQB1; roughly 510 for DQA1; about 570 for DPA1; approximately 490 for DPB1. A few DR-DQ haplotypes were handled as single units for association and clustering because linkage in the cohort was strong. To study patterns of TCR occurrence, a later analysis re-analyzed previously published TCR beta repertoires from 550 to 800 donors and added high-resolution HLA genotyping. Donor age, sex, ethnicity and CMV serostatus were compiled alongside the repertoire data. Every discovery cohort repertoire had been produced on one sequencing platform. The T cell repertoires of about 700 subjects were profiled by immunosequencing and related to cytomegalovirus serostatus. Among the roughly 400 genotyped donors, around 81% belonged to the genetic ancestry cluster associated with self-reported Caucasian donors. A separate validation cohort of over a hundred different subjects was used in addition to the 666-subject first cohort. To predict cytomegalovirus infection status, the study brought together high-throughput TCR immunosequencing, statistical association of individual TCRs with disease status, and machine learning. The study was designed to test whether signatures of past pathogen exposure could be identified by cataloging public T cell receptors. An earlier analysis of around 580 of the donors used high-throughput TCR beta sequencing to judge whether each TCR beta V gene segment behaved as functional or pseudogenic. Rather than drawing on any new phenotypic data, the later analysis identified candidate immune exposures from TCR beta sequences and the way those sequences occurred across donors. A later genetic analysis took genome-wide SNP genotypes for about 55% of the roughly 700 donors and used that subset as a discovery cohort.

Reading from cysteine to phenylalanine, the CDR3 counts 16 amino acids. Solely the CDR3 DNA is kept, with 48 bases framed from the first base. Based on the germline V gene (reference sequence), the CDR1 and CDR2 sequences are SGHKS and YYEKEE. Between the V and J ends, shortened by 0 bases and 4 bases respectively, the junction contains 14 bases. The paper as a whole reports these results and caveats: In a later analysis, around 17,000 TCR beta sequences were associated with specific HLA alleles at a false discovery rate of 0.05. In an earlier analysis of 587 of the donors, most TCR beta V segments appeared in productive rearrangements about 87% or about 30% of the time, broadly matching IMGT annotations. In vitro tests confirmed that a few of the cytomegalovirus-associated TCR beta chains recognize cytomegalovirus antigens. In a later analysis, HLA-associated TCR beta chains showed more clonal expansion and lower generation probabilities than non-associated chains that were equally common. The presence/absence analyses assumed that sequencing depth was roughly uniform across donors, and that assumption may not be true. In a later analysis, the rate of TCR association differed among HLA loci, with DRB1 alleles having the most associated TCRs and HLA-C alleles having the fewest. Cytomegalovirus status was reported to be diagnosed by the classifier with high specificity and sensitivity in both the original and validation cohorts. Because counts were too low, seventeen rarely observed V segments, including chromosome 9 orphons, were left out of the earlier analysis of 500 to 750 of the donors. Because HLA typing was unavailable for some donors at each locus, only the typed subset was used in association tests. Assigning TCR associations to individual alleles was difficult when HLA alleles, especially DR and DQ, strongly co-occurred. The sequencing pipeline was judged likely to have produced a cluster of highly shared sequence variants as a technical artifact. Correlated functional status among segregating V segments might reflect linkage disequilibrium, but an unknown experimental factor could not be ruled out. CMV serostatus was the only immune exposure information available for the cohort. The 87-base-pair reads could not distinguish some IMGT-functional V segments, including TRBV6-2 and TRBV6-3, so those segments were excluded. While some public TCRs were present in many individuals, most TCR sequences turned up only very rarely across donors. A further reported finding was that TCR beta sequences accurately predicted the HLA-A and HLA-B alleles for most subjects in the first cohort. Several of the top co-occurrence clusters appeared to be linked to parvovirus B19, influenza, CMV and Epstein-Barr virus, according to a later analysis. The cohort was sequenced for TCR beta chains only, and without alpha or paired-chain data the features that could be detected were limited. The study listed 164 TCR beta chains as associated with cytomegalovirus. A later genetic analysis reported fewer N-insertions in productive TCRs among donors in an Asian-associated ancestry cluster than the 666-donor mean. The authors suggested that the approach could potentially be generalized to other disease states and immunological phenotypes. Most CMV-associated TCR beta chains appeared to be HLA-restricted in a later analysis, and the HLA associations seemed to be driven largely by CMV exposure. A later genetic analysis associated a missense DCLRE1C variant with V-gene and J-gene trimming of TCR beta chains, and an independent cohort replicated the association.

The cohort was made up of 666 healthy bone marrow donors. All cohort members were sampled while nominally healthy, although unrecorded immune exposures were likely present. The donor tested CMV seronegative, placing the donor among the 350 or so seronegative members of the cohort. Each donor provided a peripheral blood sample, and peripheral blood mononuclear cells were used for TCR beta sequencing. The Qiagen DNeasy Blood Extraction Kit was used to extract genomic DNA from the blood cell samples. The library came from the immunoSEQ multiplex PCR assay. For the multiplex PCR, a mixture combining 60 forward primers for TCR Vbeta segments and 13 reverse primers for TCR Jbeta segments was used. The CDR3 region of rearranged TCR beta genes was amplified from genomic DNA with a multiplex PCR assay. The Illumina HiSeq System was used to sequence the amplified TCR beta libraries as 87-base-pair reads. The study's processing was this. A later analysis tallied around 82 million unique TCR beta chains across the 600 to 700 repertoires, and some 10 million of those chains were shared by two or more donors. Raw reads were error-corrected and collapsed into unique sequences by a nearest-neighbor algorithm in which closely related sequences were merged to remove PCR and sequencing errors. To assign V, D and J gene segments, CDR3 sequences were aligned to IMGT reference sequences. For a sequence to be retained, at least a six-nucleotide match to both a V gene segment and a J gene segment was required. A rearrangement counted as productive if the CDR3 had no stop codons and remained in frame with V and J, and every other rearrangement counted as non-productive. Following IMGT convention, CDR3 was defined as the stretch from the second conserved V-encoded cysteine to the conserved J-encoded phenylalanine. In an earlier analysis of roughly 580 of the donors, sequences lacking an unambiguous match to a single V gene segment were excluded. An earlier analysis of several hundred of the donors classified V segments as functional when productive rearrangements were above 56.7% and as segregating when the standard deviation between donors was above 5%. A statistical classification framework was built to diagnose cytomegalovirus status from the catalog of TCR beta chain sequences. V and J gene assignment, in a later analysis, came from comparing TCR nucleotide sequences with IMGT/GENE-DB human TR gene sequences. In a later analysis, CDR3 sequences and most-parsimonious VDJ recombination scenarios were assigned using the TCRdist pipeline. A later analysis defined each TCR beta chain by its CDR3 amino acid sequence plus V-gene family, and excluded reads lacking a unique V-gene family. To address suspected cross-contamination and a sequencing artifact, a later analysis removed 550 to 750 highly shared, low-generation-probability nucleotide sequences. For each public chain, a later analysis derived a clonal expansion index from normalized ranks of inferred template counts within each repertoire. In a later analysis, generation probabilities were computed using a VDJ recombination model fitted to out-of-frame rearrangements, and the results were checked against IGoR. In a later analysis, hypergeometric tests were used to score TCR-TCR, TCR-HLA and TCR-CMV co-occurrence, with a repertoire-size bias correction applied to TCR pairs. To estimate false discovery rates, a later analysis permuted the HLA or CMV assignments 20 times. In a later analysis, co-occurring TCRs were grouped using DBSCAN, and TCRdist sequence similarity was added for clustering within HLA-allele-positive subsets. Co-occurrence clustering excluded repertoires with fewer than 30,000 or more than 120,000 public chains, plus five with anomalous nucleotide sharing. Entries here come from immuneACCESS through TCRdb and include only in-frame sequences with V and J called. Some clones fail to appear in such tables; in the studies checked, an unresolved V gene covers under half of the shortfall, and the cause of the remainder is unknown. That table gives V, J and clone size, and the DNA gave D and trimming. The sample table lists 150,000 to 200,000 clones, about three quarters of them with a count of one. The top ten clonotypes cover around 2.4% of the sample.

Only a few counts were recorded for this clone. It has no known antigen specificity. It has no much larger one-base neighbor in the sample; base qualities were not kept. The clonotype comes from a female donor in good health and CMV-seronegative. The chain couples TRBV5-5 to TRBJ2-1; confidence is insufficient to name the D gene. What was sequenced was PBMCs. The CDR3 protein: CASSLGGSPLYNEQFF. The bases read TGTGCCAGCAGCTTGGGTGGTAGCCCGCTTTACAATGAGCAGTTCTTC.